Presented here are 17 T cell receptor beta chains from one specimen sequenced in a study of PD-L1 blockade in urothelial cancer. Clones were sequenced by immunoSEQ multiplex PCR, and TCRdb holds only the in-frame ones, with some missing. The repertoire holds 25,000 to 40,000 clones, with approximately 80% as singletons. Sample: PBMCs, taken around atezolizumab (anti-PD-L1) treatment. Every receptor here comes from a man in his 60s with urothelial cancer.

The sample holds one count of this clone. CDR3 DNA sequence: TGTGCCAGCAGTGAACTGGTAGCGGGCGGCTCCTACAATGAGCAGTTCTTC. This codes for CASSELVAGGSYNEQFF. V usage is TRBV2 and J usage is TRBJ2-1; TRBD2 matches 7 bases. After removal of 2 bases from V and 0 bases from J, the junction contained 7 bases not matched to a gene. The CDR3 loop spans 17 amino acids. CDR1 is SNHLY, CDR2 FYNNEI, per germline.

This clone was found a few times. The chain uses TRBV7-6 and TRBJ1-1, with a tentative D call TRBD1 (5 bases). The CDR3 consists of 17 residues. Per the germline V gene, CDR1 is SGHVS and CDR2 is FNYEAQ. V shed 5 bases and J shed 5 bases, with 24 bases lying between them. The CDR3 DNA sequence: TGTGCCAGCAGCCTCCAAAAAGTCTGGGGAGGGGCGACTGAAGCTTTCTTT. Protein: CASSLQKVWGGATEAFF.

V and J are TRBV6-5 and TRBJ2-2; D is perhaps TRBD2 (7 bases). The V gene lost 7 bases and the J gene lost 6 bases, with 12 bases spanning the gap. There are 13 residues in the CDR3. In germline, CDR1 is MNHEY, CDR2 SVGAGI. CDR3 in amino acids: CASTRGGSGELFF. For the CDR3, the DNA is TGTGCCAGCACAAGGGGGGGGTCCGGGGAGCTGTTTTTT.

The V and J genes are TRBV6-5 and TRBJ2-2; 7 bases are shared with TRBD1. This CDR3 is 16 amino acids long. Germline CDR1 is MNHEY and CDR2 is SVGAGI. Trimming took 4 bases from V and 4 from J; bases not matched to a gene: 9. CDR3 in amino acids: CASSFGKGAGTGELFF. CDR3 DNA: TGTGCCAGCAGTTTCGGGAAGGGGGCGGGCACCGGGGAGCTGTTTTTT.

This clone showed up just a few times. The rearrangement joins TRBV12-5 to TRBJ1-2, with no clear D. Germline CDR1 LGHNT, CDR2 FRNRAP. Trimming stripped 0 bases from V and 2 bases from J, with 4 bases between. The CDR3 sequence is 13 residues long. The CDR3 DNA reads TGTGCTAGTGGTTTGGTACGGAACTATGGCTACACCTTC. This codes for CASGLVRNYGYTF.

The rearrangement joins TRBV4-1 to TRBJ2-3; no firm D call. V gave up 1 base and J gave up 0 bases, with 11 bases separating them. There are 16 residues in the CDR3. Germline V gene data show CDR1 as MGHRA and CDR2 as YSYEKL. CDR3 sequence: CASSQVPTTSTDTQYF. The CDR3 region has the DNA TGCGCCAGCAGCCAAGTTCCGACAACTAGCACAGATACGCAGTATTTT.

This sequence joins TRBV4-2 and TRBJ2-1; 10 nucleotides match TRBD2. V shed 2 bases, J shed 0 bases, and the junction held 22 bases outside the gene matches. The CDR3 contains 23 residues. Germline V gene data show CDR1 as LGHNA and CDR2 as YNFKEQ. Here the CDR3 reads CASSQSSFAASGRGISSYNEQFF. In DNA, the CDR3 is TGTGCCAGCAGCCAATCCTCGTTCGCGGCCAGCGGGAGGGGAATAAGCTCCTACAATGAGCAGTTCTTC.

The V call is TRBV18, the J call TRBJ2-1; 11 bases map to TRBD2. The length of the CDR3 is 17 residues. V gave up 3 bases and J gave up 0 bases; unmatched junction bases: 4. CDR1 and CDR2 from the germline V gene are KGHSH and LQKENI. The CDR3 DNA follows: TGTGCCAGCTCACCGGGACTAGCGGAAAGCTCCTACAATGAGCAGTTCTTC. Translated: CASSPGLAESSYNEQFF.

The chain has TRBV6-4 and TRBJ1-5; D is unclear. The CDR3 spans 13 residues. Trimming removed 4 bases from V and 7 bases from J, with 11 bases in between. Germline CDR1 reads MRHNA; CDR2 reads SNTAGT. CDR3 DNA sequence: TGTGCCAGCAGTGCCGATGGGAGACAGCCCCAGCATTTT. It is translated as CASSADGRQPQHF.

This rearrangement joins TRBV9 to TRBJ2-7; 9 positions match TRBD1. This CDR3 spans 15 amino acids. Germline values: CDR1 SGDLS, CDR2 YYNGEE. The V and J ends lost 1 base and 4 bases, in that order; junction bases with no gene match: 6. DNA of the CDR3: TGTGCCAGCAGCGTAAGCGGACAGGGGTTGTACGAGCAGTACTTC. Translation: CASSVSGQGLYEQYF.

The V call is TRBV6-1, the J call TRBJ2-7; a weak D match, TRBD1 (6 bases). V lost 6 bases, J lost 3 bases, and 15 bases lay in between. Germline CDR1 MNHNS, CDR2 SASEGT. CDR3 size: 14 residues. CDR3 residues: CASRAGDKIYEQYF. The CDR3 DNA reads TGTGCCAGCAGGGCCGGGGACAAGATCTACGAGCAGTACTTC.

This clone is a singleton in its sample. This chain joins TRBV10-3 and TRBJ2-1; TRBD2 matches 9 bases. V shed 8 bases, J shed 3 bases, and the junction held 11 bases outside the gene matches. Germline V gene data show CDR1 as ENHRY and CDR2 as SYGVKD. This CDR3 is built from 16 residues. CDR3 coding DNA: TGTGCCATCGCCCGAGGTGGCGGGGGGGACTACAATGAGCAGTTCTTC. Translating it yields CAIARGGGGDYNEQFF.

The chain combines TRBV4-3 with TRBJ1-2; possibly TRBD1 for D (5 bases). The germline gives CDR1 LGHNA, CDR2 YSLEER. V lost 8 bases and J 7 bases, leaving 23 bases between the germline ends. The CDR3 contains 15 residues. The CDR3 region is CASSPGGGSVSGYTF. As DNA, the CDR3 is TGCGCCAGCTCCCCGGGCGGGGGGAGCGTAAGTGGCTACACCTTC.

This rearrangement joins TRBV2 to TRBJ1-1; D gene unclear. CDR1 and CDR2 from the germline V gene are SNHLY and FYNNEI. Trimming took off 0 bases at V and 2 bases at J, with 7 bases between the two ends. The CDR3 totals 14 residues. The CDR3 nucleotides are TGTGCCAGCAGTGAAGCGCGGCCCAACACTGAAGCTTTCTTT. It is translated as CASSEARPNTEAFF.

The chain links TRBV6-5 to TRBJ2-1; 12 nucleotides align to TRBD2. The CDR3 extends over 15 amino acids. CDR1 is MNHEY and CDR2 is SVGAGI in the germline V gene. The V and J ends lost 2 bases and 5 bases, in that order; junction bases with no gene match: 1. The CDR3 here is CASSYGLAGNNEQFF. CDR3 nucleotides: TGTGCCAGCAGTTACGGACTAGCGGGGAACAATGAGCAGTTCTTC.

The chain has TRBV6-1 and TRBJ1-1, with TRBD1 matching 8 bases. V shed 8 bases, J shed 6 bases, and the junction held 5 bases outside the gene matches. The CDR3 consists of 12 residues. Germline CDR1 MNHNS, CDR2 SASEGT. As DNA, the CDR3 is TGTGCCAGCCATGACAGGGGCGCTGAAGCTTTCTTT. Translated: CASHDRGAEAFF.

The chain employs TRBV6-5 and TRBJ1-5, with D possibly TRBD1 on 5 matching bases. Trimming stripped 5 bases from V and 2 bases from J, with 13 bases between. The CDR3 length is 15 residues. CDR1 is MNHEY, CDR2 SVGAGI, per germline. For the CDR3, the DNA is TGTGCCAGCAGTCGTAACGCGGGGGGCAATCAGCCCCAGCATTTT. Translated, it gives CASSRNAGGNQPQHF.